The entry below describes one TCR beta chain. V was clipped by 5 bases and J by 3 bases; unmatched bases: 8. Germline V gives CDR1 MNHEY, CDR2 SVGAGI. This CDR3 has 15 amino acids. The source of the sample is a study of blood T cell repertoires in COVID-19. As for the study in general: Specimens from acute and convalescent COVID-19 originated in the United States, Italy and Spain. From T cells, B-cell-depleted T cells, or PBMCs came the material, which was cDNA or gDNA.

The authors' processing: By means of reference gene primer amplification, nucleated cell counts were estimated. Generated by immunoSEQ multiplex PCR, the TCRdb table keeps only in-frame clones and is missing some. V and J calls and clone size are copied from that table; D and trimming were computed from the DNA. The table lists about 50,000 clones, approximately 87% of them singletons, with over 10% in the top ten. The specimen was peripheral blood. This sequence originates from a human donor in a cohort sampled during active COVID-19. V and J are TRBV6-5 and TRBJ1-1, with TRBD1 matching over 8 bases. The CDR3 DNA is TGTGCCAGCAGTCTCCTAACAGGGGGGGACACTGAAGCTTTCTTT. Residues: CASSLLTGGDTEAFF.